A single sample is the source of the 30 T cell receptor beta chains below, sequenced in a study of vaccination and CD4 T cells after COVID-19. Sequencing of DNA taken from cultured CD4+ T cells relied on the Oncomine TCR Beta short-read assay. TCRdb re-derived calls from the PCR reads in MiXCR, one entry per CDR3 protein. The sample shows almost 20,000 distinct CDR3 sequences, 40% to 55% of them seen only once. These TCRs' antigens remain unknown. This sample's treatment: roughly nine-day PBMC culture with coronavirus spike peptide pools or control peptides (ViraFEST assay). Sequences were derived from CD4+ T cells from blood, cultured in vitro, sampled after SARS-CoV-2 vaccination. These receptors all come from a human donor who had recovered from COVID-19.

This rearrangement joins TRBV20-1 to TRBJ1-2; D is unresolved. CDR1 DFQATT and CDR2 SNEGSKA come from the germline V gene (reference sequence). Trimming cost V 0 bases and J 4 bases, with 15 bases left between them. The CDR3 spans 15 residues. CDR3 in DNA: TGCAGTGCTAGAGATTCGGCCGACCCCCTCTATGGCTACACCTTC. Protein: CSARDSADPLYGYTF.

The CDR3 is CASSHRGSGKDGRTGELFF. CDR3 DNA sequence: TGTGCCAGCAGCCACCGTGGGAGCGGGAAGGACGGGCGCACCGGGGAGCTGTTTTTT. The chain links TRBV6-1 to TRBJ2-2; 7 positions match TRBD2. Germline assignment: CDR1 MNHNS and CDR2 SASEGT. The V gene end was trimmed by 6 bases and the J gene end by 4 bases; junction bases not matched to a gene: 20. The length of the CDR3 is 19 residues.

The rearrangement uses TRBV18 and TRBJ1-2; 7 bases fit TRBD1. The V gene end was trimmed by 2 bases and the J gene end by 3 bases; junction bases not matched to a gene: 3. The CDR3 is made up of 14 amino acids. The germline V gene encodes CDR1 KGHSH and CDR2 LQKENI. In DNA, the CDR3 is TGTGCCAGCTCACCAGGGACAGATGACTATGGCTACACCTTC. This encodes CASSPGTDDYGYTF.

The chain uses TRBV7-3 and TRBJ2-1; D is unresolved. Trimming stripped 2 bases from V and 0 bases from J, with 8 bases between. From germline, CDR1 is SGHTA and CDR2 FQGTGA. The CDR3 length is 15 residues. CDR3 DNA: TGTGCCAGCAGCTTAGGCCCAGGCTCCTACAATGAGCAGTTCTTC. Its translation is CASSLGPGSYNEQFF.

This clonotype was detected only a few times. The chain couples TRBV7-2 to TRBJ2-3; TRBD2 aligns across 11 bases. CDR1 and CDR2 from the germline V gene are SGHTA and FQGNSA. The V gene end was trimmed by 2 bases and the J gene end by 2 bases; junction bases not matched to a gene: 3. CDR3 size: 16 residues. The CDR3 sequence: CASSLTSGGPTDTQYF. The CDR3 coding sequence is TGTGCCAGCAGCTTAACTAGCGGGGGACCCACAGATACGCAGTATTTT.

The genes are TRBV28 and TRBJ1-1; D might be TRBD1 (5 bases). In germline, CDR1 is MDHEN, CDR2 SYDVKM. The V end lost 8 bases, the J end lost 0 bases, and 13 bases lay between the germline ends. CDR3 length: 14 amino acids. The CDR3 DNA follows: TGTGCCAGCGTCATGGGGGGAATGAACACTGAAGCTTTCTTT. This encodes CASVMGGMNTEAFF.

The DNA of the CDR3 is TGCAGTGCTACGGGACAGGCGAACACCGGGGAGCTGTTTTTT. The encoded protein is CSATGQANTGELFF. The chain couples TRBV20-1 to TRBJ2-2; 8 bases are a match to TRBD1. The CDR3 extends over 14 amino acids. CDR1 and CDR2 (germline): DFQATT, SNEGSKA (reference sequence). V lost 4 bases and J lost 0; bases outside the gene matches: 1.

The chain carries TRBV30 and TRBJ1-2; D remains ambiguous. The germline V gene encodes CDR1 GTSNPN and CDR2 SVGIG (reference sequence). The CDR3 runs 14 residues. The V gene lost 3 bases and the J gene lost 0 bases, with 11 bases spanning the gap. The chain's CDR3 is CAWRGPPTNYGYTF. The CDR3 bases are TGTGCCTGGAGAGGACCTCCGACTAACTATGGCTACACCTTC. The full variable domain, completed using reference TRBV30 and TRBJ1-2, is SQTIHQWPATLVQPVGSPLSLECTVEGTSNPNLYWYRQAAGRGLQLLFYSVGIGQISSEVPQNLSASRPQDRQFILSSKKLLLSDSGFYLCAWRGPPTNYGYTFGSGTRLTVV.

The chain links TRBV5-6 to TRBJ2-7; 7 positions agree with TRBD2. The CDR3 consists of 14 residues. In germline, CDR1 is SGHDT, CDR2 YYEEEE. The V segment lost 1 base and the J segment 1 base; nucleotides outside the gene matches: 2. The CDR3 spells CASSLRTRSYEQYF. CDR3 sequence (DNA): TGTGCCAGCAGCTTGCGGACTAGATCCTACGAGCAGTACTTC.

This chain uses TRBV20-1 with TRBJ2-3; D might be TRBD2 (5 bases). The CDR3 covers 14 residues. Germline assignment: CDR1 DFQATT and CDR2 SNEGSKA (reference sequence). Trimming stripped 6 bases from V and 5 bases from J, with 18 bases between. The CDR3 DNA reads TGCAGTGCCACGTACGGACTTGGTATAGATACGCAGTATTTT. Its protein is CSATYGLGIDTQYF.

This sequence joins TRBV15 and TRBJ2-1, with 12 positions matching TRBD2. CDR1 LNHNV and CDR2 YYDKDF come from the germline V gene (reference sequence). V was pared by 7 bases and J by 6 bases, with 7 bases of the junction left unmatched. This CDR3 is 15 amino acids long. The CDR3: CATMTGLAGSNEQFF. CDR3 in DNA: TGTGCCACCATGACGGGACTAGCGGGTTCCAATGAGCAGTTCTTC.

This sequence joins TRBV6-5 and TRBJ2-7; D uncertain. Germline V CDR1 and CDR2: MNHEY, SVGAGI. CDR3 size: 13 residues. Trimming took 2 bases from V and 3 from J, leaving 8 bases between them. This CDR3 is CASSYGKGYEQYF. Here the CDR3 DNA reads TGTGCCAGCAGTTACGGAAAGGGCTACGAGCAGTACTTC.

This sequence joins TRBV19 and TRBJ1-1; 9 bases are shared with TRBD1. CDR1 LNHDA and CDR2 SQIVND come from the germline V gene (reference sequence). V was clipped by 4 bases and J by 1 base; unmatched bases: 1. This CDR3 region has 14 residues. For the CDR3, the DNA is TGTGCCAGTAGTACGGGACAGGGGAACACTGAAGCTTTCTTT. Translated: CASSTGQGNTEAFF. Full variable domain (remainder filled in from reference TRBV19 and TRBJ1-1): DGGITQSPKYLFRKEGQNVTLSCEQNLNHDAMYWYRQDPGQGLRLIYYSQIVNDFQKGDIAEGYSVSREKKESFPLTVTSAQKNPTAFYLCASSTGQGNTEAFFGQGTRLTVV.

The V and J genes are TRBV6-1 and TRBJ1-2; D call uncertain. Germline V gene data show CDR1 as MNHNS and CDR2 as SASEGT. The CDR3 is 13 amino acids. V gave up 6 bases and J gave up 3 bases, with 11 bases separating them. The CDR3 DNA reads TGTGCCAGCAGCTTTGTCGGGGACTATGGCTACACCTTC. It yields the protein CASSFVGDYGYTF.

In DNA form, the CDR3 reads TGTGCCAGCAGCGCGACAGGGACTTCGGGCAAACTGTTTTTT. It translates to CASSATGTSGKLFF. The chain recombines TRBV7-8 with TRBJ1-4; the match to TRBD1 covers 7 bases. The CDR3 runs 14 residues. V dropped 5 bases and J dropped 11; count of bases not matched to a gene: 11. Germline V lookup: CDR1 SGHVS, CDR2 FQNEAQ.

This clonotype was counted only a few times. This chain links TRBV6-5 with TRBJ1-1, with unresolved D. V lost 0 bases to trimming and J lost 0 bases, with 8 bases between them. There are 15 residues in the CDR3. Germline V lookup: CDR1 MNHEY, CDR2 SVGAGI. The DNA of the CDR3 is TGTGCCAGCAGTTACTCTTATGATTTGAACACTGAAGCTTTCTTT. Translation: CASSYSYDLNTEAFF.

CDR3 in amino acids: CASSSRQETQYF. CDR3 nucleotides: TGTGCCAGCAGCTCGCGCCAAGAGACCCAGTACTTC. The chain combines TRBV7-2 with TRBJ2-5; no reliable D call. Trimming removed 4 bases at V and 1 base at J, with 4 bases between. Germline CDR1 and CDR2: SGHTA and FQGNSA. The CDR3 has 12 amino acids.

This CDR3 reads CASSYGGQGNYGYTF. Here the CDR3 DNA reads TGTGCCAGCAGTTACGGTGGACAGGGGAACTATGGCTACACCTTC. This rearrangement joins TRBV6-5 to TRBJ1-2, with 9 bases lining up with TRBD1. The V gene's germline CDR1 is MNHEY and CDR2 SVGAGI. The V and J ends lost 2 bases and 2 bases, in that order; junction bases with no gene match: 3. The CDR3 loop spans 15 amino acids.

This clonotype was seen a handful of times. V gene TRBV6-1 combines with J gene TRBJ1-2; 9 nucleotides match TRBD1. The CDR3 sequence is 15 residues long. The V and J ends lost 6 bases and 4 bases, in that order; junction bases with no gene match: 9. The V gene's germline CDR1 is MNHNS and CDR2 SASEGT. Here the CDR3 DNA reads TGTGCCAGCAGCAGCCTGGACAGGGGACCCTATGGCTACACCTTC. Protein sequence: CASSSLDRGPYGYTF.

The chain joins TRBV19 to TRBJ1-6; 8 nucleotides match TRBD1. The CDR3 runs to 15 residues. Trimming took 5 bases from V and 10 from J; bases not matched to a gene: 10. Germline loops: CDR1 LNHDA, CDR2 SQIVND (reference sequence). DNA for the CDR3: TGTGCCAGTAGTCAAAGGACAGGGTCTAAATCACCCCTCCACTTT. This gives the protein CASSQRTGSKSPLHF.

The sample holds a few counts of this clonotype. The chain employs TRBV19 and TRBJ2-7; D is uncertain. Germline CDR1 is LNHDA and CDR2 is SQIVND (reference sequence). V lost 3 bases and J 4 bases, leaving 4 bases between the germline ends. The CDR3 has 11 amino acids. In DNA, the CDR3 is TGTGCCAGTAGTATGGAATACGAGCAGTACTTC. Its translation: CASSMEYEQYF. Full variable domain (remainder filled in from reference TRBV19 and TRBJ2-7): DGGITQSPKYLFRKEGQNVTLSCEQNLNHDAMYWYRQDPGQGLRLIYYSQIVNDFQKGDIAEGYSVSREKKESFPLTVTSAQKNPTAFYLCASSMEYEQYFGPGTRLTVT.

The table lists this clonotype with a few counts. This chain links TRBV20-1 with TRBJ2-1, with unresolved D. CDR3 size: 12 residues. Germline V lookup: CDR1 DFQATT, CDR2 SNEGSKA (reference sequence). Trimming shortened V by 4 bases and J by 5 bases, and 9 bases separated the two germline ends. CDR3 residues: CSANEDDNEQFF. The DNA for the CDR3 is TGCAGTGCTAACGAGGATGACAATGAGCAGTTCTTC.

This clonotype was seen a few times. The CDR3 loop is CASSLGQLSSYNSPLHF. CDR3 nucleotides: TGTGCCAGCAGCTTGGGACAGCTAAGCTCCTATAATTCACCCCTCCACTTT. The chain uses TRBV7-2 and TRBJ1-6, with 7 bases fitting TRBD1. The CDR3 sequence is 17 residues long. Germline assignment: CDR1 SGHTA and CDR2 FQGNSA. After removal of 3 bases from V and 0 bases from J, the junction contained 5 bases not matched to a gene.

The gene calls are TRBV11-2 and TRBJ1-2; weak D call: TRBD1 (5 bases). The germline V gene has CDR1 SGHAT and CDR2 FQNNGV. V shed 1 base and J shed 2 bases, with 14 bases lying between them. This CDR3 is 16 amino acids long. CDR3 protein: CASSLGGAIGNYGYTF. The CDR3 nucleotides read TGTGCCAGCAGCTTAGGAGGGGCAATCGGAAACTATGGCTACACCTTC.

This clonotype was observed once. The V gene is TRBV5-4, the J gene TRBJ1-2, with D perhaps TRBD1 (5 bases). Trimming took off 0 bases at V and 8 bases at J, with 11 bases between the two ends. This CDR3 contains 13 residues. From germline, CDR1 is SGHNT and CDR2 YYREEE (reference sequence). CDR3 sequence reads: CASSLEGFGGYTF. CDR3 coding DNA: TGTGCCAGCAGCTTGGAGGGGTTCGGAGGCTACACCTTC. Looking up the rest from reference TRBV5-4 and TRBJ1-2 gives the full variable domain: ETGVTQSPTHLIKTRGQQVTLRCSSQSGHNTVSWYQQALGQGPQFIFQYYREEENGRGNFPPRFSGLQFPNYSSELNVNALELDDSALYLCASSLEGFGGYTFGSGTRLTVV.

The chain links TRBV6-5 to TRBJ1-1, with D maybe TRBD1 (5 bases). This CDR3 is 14 amino acids long. V was trimmed by 0 bases and J by 10 bases, leaving 15 bases between them. Germline CDR1 is MNHEY and CDR2 is SVGAGI. The CDR3 loop is CASSYSVLSGLAFF. The CDR3, as DNA: TGTGCCAGCAGTTACTCGGTACTGTCGGGGCTAGCTTTCTTT.

The chain uses TRBV7-6 and TRBJ2-7, with D unclear. Trimming shortened V by 4 bases and J by 0 bases, and 13 bases separated the two germline ends. The CDR3 sequence is 15 residues long. The germline gives CDR1 SGHVS, CDR2 FNYEAQ. The CDR3 here is CASSSRSGPSYEQYF. The CDR3 nucleotides read TGTGCCAGCAGCTCCCGCTCAGGCCCCTCCTACGAGCAGTACTTC. The whole variable domain, filled in from reference TRBV7-6 and TRBJ2-7, reads GAGVSQSPRYKVTKRGQDVALRCDPISGHVSLYWYRQALGQGPEFLTYFNYEAQQDKSGLPNDRFSAERPEGSISTLTIQRTEQRDSAMYRCASSSRSGPSYEQYFGPGTRLTVT.

The CDR3 nucleotides read TGTGCCAGCAGTTCCGCGTCGATCGCCATCACCGGGGAGCTGTTTTTT. It is translated as CASSSASIAITGELFF. The chain has TRBV27 and TRBJ2-2; no reliable D call. Germline V lookup: CDR1 MNHEY, CDR2 SMNVEV (reference sequence). The CDR3 spans 16 residues. Trimming shortened V by 4 bases and J by 4 bases, and 16 bases separated the two germline ends.

This chain links TRBV18 with TRBJ1-6; 9 bases are shared with TRBD1. Germline V CDR1 and CDR2: KGHSH, LQKENI. The V gene end was trimmed by 4 bases and the J gene end by 5 bases; junction bases not matched to a gene: 3. The CDR3 loop spans 15 amino acids. CDR3 sequence (DNA): TGTGCCAGCTCACGTGACAGGGGGGATAATTCACCCCTCCACTTT. This codes for CASSRDRGDNSPLHF.

CDR3 in amino acids: CASMLRETQYF. The CDR3 bases are TGTGCCAGCATGTTAAGGGAGACCCAGTACTTC. V is TRBV2 and J is TRBJ2-5; no clear D. This CDR3 has 11 residues. V was pared by 7 bases and J by 5 bases, with 8 bases between. CDR1 and CDR2 (germline): SNHLY, FYNNEI.